This T cell receptor beta chain was recovered during a study of T cells expressing NK-cell markers. Study in general: HCMV seropositivity marked seven of the eight sequenced donors; one was seronegative.

The V gene's germline CDR1 is LNHNV and CDR2 YYDKDF (reference sequence). This CDR3 is built from 15 residues. General study findings and limits: HCMV specificity was not established for the expanded NKG2C+ T cell clones. The CD3+CD56-NKG2C+ fraction of a few donors was likewise dominated by these clonotypes. Each of roughly six donors carried dominant NKG2C+ clonotypes accounting for roughly 1.0-7.5% of CD8+ T cells.

TCRdb reprocessed the 5' RACE reads and reports one entry per CDR3 protein, with no DNA. Its table records 500,000 to 600,000 distinct CDR3 sequences. Note on this clonotype: No antigen is known for it.

This clonotype originated in a man aged 18 to 35 in good health. This chain joins TRBV15 and TRBJ2-4. Sequencing was done on a sample of blood T cells: a sorted CD56 or NKG2C T cell subset, CD4+ or CD8+ T cells, or bulk PBMC T cells (not recorded which). The chain's CDR3 is CATSRGLGVVNIQYF.